This T cell receptor (beta chain) was profiled in a study of tumor-infiltrating lymphocytes in primary liver carcinoma. Whole-study context: Male and female patients aged 30 to 69 years made up the cohort.

This CDR3 has 15 amino acids. CDR1 is LGHDT and CDR2 is YNNKEL in the germline V gene (reference sequence). V shed 3 bases and J shed 0 bases, with 12 bases lying between them. Unsorted bulk tissue of about 20-31 mg yielded co-extracted RNA and DNA. Production of TCR beta cDNA used approximately 480 ng total RNA together with a constant-region primer. It was through three nested multiplex PCR rounds of slightly modified ARM-PCR that TCR beta libraries arose. Both of the initial two PCR rounds ran for approximately 11 cycles and employed TRBV1-TRBV30 forward primers alongside a C-beta reverse primer. One entry per CDR3 protein, called by TCRdb with MiXCR from the multiplex PCR reads. The data contain tens of thousands of distinct CDR3 sequences, 72% of them seen just once; the ten biggest clones take up less than 20%.

The V gene is TRBV3-1, the J gene TRBJ2-7, with D perhaps TRBD1 (6 bases). The material sequenced was liver tumor tissue from sampling region 1. Specified subset: tumor region T1, superior pole. This sequence originates from a man aged 40-49 years with primary liver carcinoma and hepatitis B virus infection. For the CDR3, the DNA is TGTGCCAGCAGCCACGGACAGCGTAGCTCCTACGAGCAGTACTTC. Amino acid sequence: CASSHGQRSSYEQYF.